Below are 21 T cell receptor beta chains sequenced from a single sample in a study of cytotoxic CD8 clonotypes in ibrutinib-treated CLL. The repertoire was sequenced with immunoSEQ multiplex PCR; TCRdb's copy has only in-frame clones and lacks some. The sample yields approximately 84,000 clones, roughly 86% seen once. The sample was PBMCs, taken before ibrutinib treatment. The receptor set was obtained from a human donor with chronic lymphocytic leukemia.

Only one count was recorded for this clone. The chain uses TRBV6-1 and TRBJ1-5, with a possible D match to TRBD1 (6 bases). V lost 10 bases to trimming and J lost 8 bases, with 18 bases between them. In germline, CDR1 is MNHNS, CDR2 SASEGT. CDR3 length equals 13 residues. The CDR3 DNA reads TGTGCCACTCGGGGAGGGGGGGCAAAGCCCCAGCATTTT. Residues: CATRGGGAKPQHF.

CDR3 nucleotide sequence: TGCGCCAGCAGGGAGGGGGCCTCTAATGAAAAACTGTTTTTT. Its protein product is CASREGASNEKLFF. This chain links TRBV5-1 with TRBJ1-4, with TRBD1 matching over 7 bases. CDR3 length equals 14 residues. Trimming took 5 bases from V and 3 from J; bases not matched to a gene: 4. The germline gives CDR1 SGHRS, CDR2 YFSETQ.

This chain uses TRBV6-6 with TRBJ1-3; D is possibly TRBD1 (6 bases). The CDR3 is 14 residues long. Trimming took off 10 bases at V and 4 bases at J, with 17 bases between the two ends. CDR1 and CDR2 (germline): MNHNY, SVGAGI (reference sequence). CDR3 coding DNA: TGTGCCACCGGATCTACAGGGACCGGAAACACCATATATTTT. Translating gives CATGSTGTGNTIYF.

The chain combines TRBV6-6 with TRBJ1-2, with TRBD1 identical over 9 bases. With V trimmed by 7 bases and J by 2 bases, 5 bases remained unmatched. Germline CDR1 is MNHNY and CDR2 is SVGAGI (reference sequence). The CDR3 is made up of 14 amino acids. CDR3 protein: CASTVDRGNYGYTF. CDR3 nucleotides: TGTGCCAGCACCGTCGACAGGGGGAACTATGGCTACACCTTC.

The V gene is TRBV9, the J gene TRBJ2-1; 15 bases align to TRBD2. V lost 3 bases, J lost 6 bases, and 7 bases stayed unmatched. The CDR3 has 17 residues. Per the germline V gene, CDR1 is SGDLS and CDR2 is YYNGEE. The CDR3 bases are TGTGCCAGCAGCGCCCGCTCGGGACTAGCGGGAGGCAATGAGCAGTTCTTC. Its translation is CASSARSGLAGGNEQFF.

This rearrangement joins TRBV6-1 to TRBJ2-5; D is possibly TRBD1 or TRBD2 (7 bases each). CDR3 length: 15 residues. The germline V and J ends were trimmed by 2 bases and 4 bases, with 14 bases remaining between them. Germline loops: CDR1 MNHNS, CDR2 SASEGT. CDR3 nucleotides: TGTGCCAGCAGTGAATTAGCAGGGGGGGGAGAGACCCAGTACTTC. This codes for CASSELAGGGETQYF.

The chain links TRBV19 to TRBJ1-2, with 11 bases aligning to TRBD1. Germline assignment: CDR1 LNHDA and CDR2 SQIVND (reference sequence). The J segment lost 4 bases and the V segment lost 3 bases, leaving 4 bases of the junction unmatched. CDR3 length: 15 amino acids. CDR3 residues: CASSMGTGGLYGYTF. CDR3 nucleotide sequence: TGTGCCAGTAGTATGGGGACAGGGGGGCTCTATGGCTACACCTTC.

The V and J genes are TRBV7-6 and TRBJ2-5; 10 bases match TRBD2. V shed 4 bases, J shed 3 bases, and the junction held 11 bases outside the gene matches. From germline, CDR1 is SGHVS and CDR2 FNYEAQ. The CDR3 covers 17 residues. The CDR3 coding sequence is TGTGCCAGCAGCTCCCTAAGGACTAGCGGAGGAAAAGAGACCCAGTACTTC. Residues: CASSSLRTSGGKETQYF.

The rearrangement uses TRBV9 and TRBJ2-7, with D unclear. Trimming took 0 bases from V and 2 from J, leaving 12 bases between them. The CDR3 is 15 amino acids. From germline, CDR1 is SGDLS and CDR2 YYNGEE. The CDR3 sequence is CASSVEGRSPYEQYF. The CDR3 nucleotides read TGTGCCAGCAGCGTAGAAGGACGCTCCCCCTACGAGCAGTACTTC.

The CDR3 loop reads CASSRMGREPIEQYF. As DNA, the CDR3 is TGTGCCAGCAGCCGGATGGGTCGGGAGCCCATCGAGCAGTACTTC. The chain couples TRBV7-9 to TRBJ2-7; possible D gene TRBD2, 6 bases. Germline V gives CDR1 SEHNR, CDR2 FQNEAQ (reference sequence). The CDR3 totals 15 residues. Trimming left V 5 bases short and J 6 bases short, with 20 bases between.

CDR3 nucleotide sequence: TGTGCCAGCAGCCCACCCAGGGCATCTGGAAACACCATATATTTT. Protein: CASSPPRASGNTIYF. This chain joins TRBV7-9 and TRBJ1-3; a possible D gene is TRBD1 (5 bases). Trimming removed 5 bases from V and 1 base from J, with 12 bases in between. CDR3 length: 15 amino acids. Germline V gene sequence: CDR1 SEHNR, CDR2 FQNEAQ (reference sequence). The whole variable domain, remainder taken from reference TRBV7-9 and TRBJ1-3, is DTGVSQNPRHKITKRGQNVTFRCDPISEHNRLYWYRQTLGQGPEFLTYFQNEAQLEKSRLLSDRFSAERPKGSFSTLEIQRTEQGDSAMYLCASSPPRASGNTIYFGEGSWLTVV.

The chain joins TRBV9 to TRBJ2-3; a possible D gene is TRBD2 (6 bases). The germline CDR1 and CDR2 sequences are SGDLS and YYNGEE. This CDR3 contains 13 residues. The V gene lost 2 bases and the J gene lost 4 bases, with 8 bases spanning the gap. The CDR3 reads CASSVRGSDTQYF. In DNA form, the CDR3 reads TGTGCCAGCAGCGTCCGGGGGTCAGATACGCAGTATTTT.

The CDR3 DNA is TGTGCCAGCAGCGTAGCTCTGGGCAGGGTCGCAACTAATGAAAAACTGTTTTTT. Translation: CASSVALGRVATNEKLFF. The genes are TRBV9 and TRBJ1-4; a possible D gene is TRBD1 (5 bases). The V and J ends lost 0 bases and 0 bases respectively, with 15 bases between them. The germline CDR1 and CDR2 sequences are SGDLS and YYNGEE. The CDR3 has 18 residues.

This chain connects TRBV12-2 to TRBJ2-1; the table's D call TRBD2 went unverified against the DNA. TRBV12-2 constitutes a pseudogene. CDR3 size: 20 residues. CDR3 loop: CASRPGGGLSAKGSYDEQFF. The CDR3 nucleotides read TGTGCAAGTCGCCCTGGGGGGGGACTTTCAGCGAAGGGGTCATATGATGAGCAGTTCTTC.

This CDR3 reads CASSLGGRVSDGYTF. CDR3 coding DNA: TGTGCCAGCAGCTTAGGGGGGCGCGTCTCGGATGGCTACACCTTC. V and J are TRBV7-9 and TRBJ1-2; possible D gene TRBD1, 6 bases. Germline V gene lookup returns CDR1 SEHNR and CDR2 FQNEAQ (reference sequence). This CDR3 region has 15 residues. The ends were cut back, 1 base at V and 6 bases at J, with 15 bases in the middle.

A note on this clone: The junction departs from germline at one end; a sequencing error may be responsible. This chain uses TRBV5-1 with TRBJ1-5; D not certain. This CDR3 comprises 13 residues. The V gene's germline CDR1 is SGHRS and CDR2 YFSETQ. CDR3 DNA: TGCGCGAGCAAAGTGGGTTCCTCTGGGCCCCAGCATTTT. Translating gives CASKVGSSGPQHF.

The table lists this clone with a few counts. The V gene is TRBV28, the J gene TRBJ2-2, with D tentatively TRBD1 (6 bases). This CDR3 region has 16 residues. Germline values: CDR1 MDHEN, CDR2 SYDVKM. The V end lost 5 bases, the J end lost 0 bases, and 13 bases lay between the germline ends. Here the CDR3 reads CASSPYRVTNTGELFF. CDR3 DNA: TGTGCCAGCAGTCCTTACAGGGTAACGAACACCGGGGAGCTGTTTTTT.

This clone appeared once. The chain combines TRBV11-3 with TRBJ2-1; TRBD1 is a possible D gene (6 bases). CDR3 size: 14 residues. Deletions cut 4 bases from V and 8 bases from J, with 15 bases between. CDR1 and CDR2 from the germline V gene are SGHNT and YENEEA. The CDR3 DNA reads TGTGCCAGCAGCTCGCGCCAGGGGTATCATGAGCAGTTCTTC. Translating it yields CASSSRQGYHEQFF.

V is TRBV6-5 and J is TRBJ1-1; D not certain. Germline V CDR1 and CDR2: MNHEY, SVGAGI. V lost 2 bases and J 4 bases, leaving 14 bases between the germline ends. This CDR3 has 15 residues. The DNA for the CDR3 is TGTGCCAGCAGTTACCGCGACGGTGGTATCACTGAAGCTTTCTTT. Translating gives CASSYRDGGITEAFF.

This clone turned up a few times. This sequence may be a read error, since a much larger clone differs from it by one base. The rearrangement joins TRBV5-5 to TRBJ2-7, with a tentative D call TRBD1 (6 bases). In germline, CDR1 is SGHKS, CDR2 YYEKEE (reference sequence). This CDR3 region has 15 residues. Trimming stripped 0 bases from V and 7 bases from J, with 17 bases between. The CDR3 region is CASSLEGTRSGEQYF. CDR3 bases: TGTGCCAGCAGCTTGGAGGGGACAAGGTCGGGGGAGCAGTACTTC.

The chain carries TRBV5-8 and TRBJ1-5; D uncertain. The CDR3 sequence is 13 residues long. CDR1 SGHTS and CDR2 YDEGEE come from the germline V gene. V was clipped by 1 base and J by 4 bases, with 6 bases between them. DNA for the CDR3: TGTGCCAGCAGCTTGAGCTTAAATCAGCCCCAGCATTTT. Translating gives CASSLSLNQPQHF.